The clone carrying this TCR beta chain was seen ten or more times. Its matching antigen is unknown. Making the TCR beta libraries involved quantitative 5'-RACE with molecular barcodes. TCRdb re-analysed the 5' RACE reads in MiXCR, keeping a single row per CDR3 protein. The sample includes roughly 440,000 distinct CDR3 sequences, 17% of them seen just once. The record originates from a study of CD8 T cells in ankylosing spondylitis. Points from the study as a whole: In ankylosing spondylitis blood, a motif of 7 to 9 highly homologous TCR beta variants appeared characteristic.

The CDR3 extends over 15 amino acids. V was trimmed by 0 bases and J by 7 bases, leaving 14 bases between them. The V gene's germline CDR1 is SGHRS and CDR2 YFSETQ. Specimen: blood, either unsorted or a sorted T cell fraction (not recorded which). The chain carries TRBV5-1 and TRBJ1-5; D possibly corresponds to TRBD1 (5 bases). This receptor was identified in a male donor with ankylosing spondylitis. CDR3 nucleotide sequence: TGCGCCAGCAGCTTGGCAGGGCGGGAGGGCCAGCCCCAGCATTTT. It translates to CASSLAGREGQPQHF.